A single sample gave rise to the 12 T cell receptor beta chains below, sequenced in a study of cytomegalovirus exposure and HLA in healthy donors. TCRdb's table, derived via immunoSEQ multiplex PCR, lists solely in-frame clones and lacks some. Among tens of thousands of clones listed, roughly 93% were seen once. Sequenced input: PBMCs. These receptors came from a woman aged 18-29 years in good health and CMV-seropositive.

This clone appeared a single time. The chain uses TRBV5-5 and TRBJ1-2; unclear D gene. Trimming stripped 4 bases from V and 5 bases from J, with 12 bases between. The CDR3 length is 13 residues. Germline values: CDR1 SGHKS, CDR2 YYEKEE (reference sequence). CDR3 residues: CASSPGNRYGYTF. DNA for the CDR3: TGTGCCAGCAGCCCCGGGAATCGGTATGGCTACACCTTC.

This clone was observed a handful of times. The rearrangement joins TRBV4-3 to TRBJ2-1; D gene unclear. The CDR3 runs to 17 residues. Germline CDR1 is LGHNA and CDR2 is YSLEER. V shed 1 base and J shed 0 bases, with 13 bases lying between them. CDR3 sequence reads: CASSQVGGLSSYNEQFF. In DNA form, the CDR3 reads TGCGCCAGCAGCCAAGTCGGCGGATTGAGCTCCTACAATGAGCAGTTCTTC.

The chain has TRBV7-9 and TRBJ1-2; 8 bases fit TRBD1. V was pared by 1 base and J by 5 bases, with 18 bases of the junction left unmatched. From germline, CDR1 is SEHNR and CDR2 FQNEAQ (reference sequence). The CDR3 runs 19 residues. CDR3 protein: CASSLGARGQAFGLYGYTF. The DNA for the CDR3 is TGTGCCAGCAGCTTAGGGGCCCGGGGACAGGCGTTTGGCTTATATGGCTACACCTTC.

The rearrangement uses TRBV6-5 and TRBJ2-3; 10 bases map to TRBD2. The V gene's germline CDR1 is MNHEY and CDR2 SVGAGI. This CDR3 has 16 amino acids. Unmatched junction bases numbered 1, after V lost 0 bases and J lost 1 base. In DNA, the CDR3 is TGTGCCAGCAGTTACTCGCTAGCGGGAGGCACAGATACGCAGTATTTT. Its protein is CASSYSLAGGTDTQYF.

The chain is built from TRBV6-6 and TRBJ2-3; no clear D. V gave up 5 bases and J gave up 0 bases, with 6 bases separating them. Germline CDR1 and CDR2: MNHNY and SVGAGI (reference sequence). The CDR3 runs to 13 residues. CDR3 amino acids: CASSEASTDTQYF. CDR3 bases: TGTGCCAGCAGTGAGGCTAGCACAGATACGCAGTATTTT.

The chain couples TRBV5-1 to TRBJ1-6; tentative D call: TRBD1 (6 bases). V was pared by 2 bases and J by 7 bases, with 13 bases between. Germline lookup yields CDR1 SGHRS and CDR2 YFSETQ. The CDR3 spans 15 residues. The DNA for the CDR3 is TGCGCCAGCAGCTTCAGTTCTGACAGGAATTCACCCCTCCACTTT. Protein sequence: CASSFSSDRNSPLHF.

Judged by abundance, this clone is medium-sized. The chain carries TRBV27 and TRBJ1-5; TRBD1 matches 11 bases. This CDR3 has 16 residues. Trimming cost V 10 bases and J 5 bases; bases outside gene matches: 13. Looked up from germline, CDR1 is MNHEY and CDR2 is SMNVEV (reference sequence). Written as DNA, the CDR3 is TGTGCCACCCGTTCGGGGACAGGGGGTCGGTATCAGCCCCAGCATTTT. Protein product: CATRSGTGGRYQPQHF.

This chain joins TRBV20-1 and TRBJ2-7; D may be TRBD2 (5 bases). The length of the CDR3 is 11 residues. Germline CDR1 is DFQATT and CDR2 is SNEGSKA (reference sequence). Trimming stripped 4 bases from V and 5 bases from J, with 9 bases between. Here the CDR3 reads CSANLADEQYF. The CDR3 DNA sequence: TGCAGTGCTAACCTAGCTGACGAGCAGTACTTC.

The gene calls are TRBV27 and TRBJ2-5, with 7 bases aligning to TRBD2. The J call may be incorrect, as the DNA end agrees better with TRBJ2-7. CDR1 and CDR2 from the germline V gene are MNHEY and SMNVEV (reference sequence). This CDR3 spans 16 amino acids. In DNA, the CDR3 is TGTGCCAGCAGTTGGGGGGGTCCGGGCCCCCCCTACGAGCAGTACTTC. This encodes CASSWGGPGPPYEQYF.

The genes are TRBV5-4 and TRBJ2-2, with a possible D match to TRBD2 (6 bases). The CDR3 covers 16 residues. Germline V gene sequence: CDR1 SGHNT, CDR2 YYREEE (reference sequence). V was cut by 0 bases and J by 3 bases, with 12 bases left in between. The CDR3 DNA is TGTGCCAGCAGCTTGGCGGCGGGAAGGGACACCGGGGAGCTGTTTTTT. Translated, it gives CASSLAAGRDTGELFF.

The gene calls are TRBV21-1 and TRBJ1-1; whether TRBD1, the table's D call, matches the DNA was not checked. TRBV21-1 is a listed pseudogene. This CDR3 contains 17 residues. CDR3: CASRNPGQGAPNTEAFF. The CDR3 nucleotides are TGTGCCAGCAGGAACCCGGGACAGGGAGCCCCGAACACTGAAGCTTTCTTT.

This clone was counted only a few times. The chain has TRBV5-4 and TRBJ1-4, with TRBD1 matching over 9 bases. The CDR3 runs to 14 residues. J gave up 10 bases and V 4 bases, and 8 bases lay outside the gene matches. Germline V gene lookup returns CDR1 SGHNT and CDR2 YYREEE (reference sequence). CDR3: CASSRQGEGGKLFF. In nucleotides, the CDR3 is TGTGCCAGCAGCCGACAGGGGGAAGGTGGAAAACTGTTTTTT.